Following are 15 T cell receptor beta chains from one sample sequenced in a study of metastatic and nonmetastatic thyroid tumors. TCRdb recomputed clones from the PCR reads via MiXCR. This table has roughly 89,000 clones, around an eighth appearing once. Until they underwent thyroid surgery, no patient had received any treatment. The sample was tumor tissue. The source of these receptors is a female donor with papillary thyroid cancer or a benign thyroid nodule (not recorded which). Some clones in this sample may be carry-over from other donors' samples.

This clone was detected many times. The rearrangement joins TRBV20-1 to TRBJ1-1, with 10 bases aligning to TRBD1. The V and J ends lost 5 bases and 0 bases, in that order; junction bases with no gene match: 9. Germline V gene data show CDR1 as DFQATT and CDR2 as SNEGSKA (reference sequence). CDR3 length equals 16 residues. The CDR3 sequence is CSAYTGTGAMNTEAFF. CDR3 bases: TGCAGTGCTTATACCGGGACAGGGGCAATGAACACTGAAGCTTTCTTT.

This clone was seen ten or more times. V gene TRBV7-2 combines with J gene TRBJ2-2, with a possible D match to TRBD2 (5 bases). V lost 1 base and J 3 bases, leaving 6 bases between the germline ends. The CDR3 loop spans 14 amino acids. Germline CDR1 reads SGHTA; CDR2 reads FQGNSA. The CDR3 region is CASSLVRDTGELFF. DNA for the CDR3: TGTGCCAGCAGCTTAGTGAGGGACACCGGGGAGCTGTTTTTT. The entire variable domain, with the rest obtained from reference TRBV7-2 and TRBJ2-2, is as follows: GAGVSQSPSNKVTEKGKDVELRCDPISGHTALYWYRQSLGQGLEFLIYFQGNSAPDKSGLPSDRFSAERTGGSVSTLTIQRTQQEDSAVYLCASSLVRDTGELFFGEGSRLTVL.

This clone was seen at least ten times. This sequence joins TRBV2 and TRBJ2-2, with D possibly TRBD2 on 5 matching bases. Trimming left V 7 bases short and J 4 bases short, with 13 bases between. CDR1 and CDR2 from the germline V gene are SNHLY and FYNNEI. The CDR3 runs 14 residues. CDR3 residues: CASKSSGTTGELFF. The CDR3 coding sequence is TGTGCCAGCAAATCTTCGGGAACCACCGGGGAGCTGTTTTTT.

The table lists this clone with many counts. The chain employs TRBV5-5 and TRBJ1-2, with D unclear. Trimming cost V 4 bases and J 5 bases, with 12 bases left between them. The CDR3 totals 13 residues. Germline values: CDR1 SGHKS, CDR2 YYEKEE (reference sequence). The CDR3 reads CASSPRTAYGYTF. CDR3 DNA: TGTGCCAGCAGCCCTAGGACGGCATATGGCTACACCTTC.

This clone was seen more than once but under ten times. J is TRBJ2-7 and V is TRBV5-6, with TRBD2 identical over 8 bases. Germline trimming cut 3 bases from V and 3 bases from J; bases unmatched to any gene: 8. CDR1 and CDR2 (germline): SGHDT, YYEEEE. The CDR3 loop spans 15 amino acids. CDR3: CASSSRPGLVYEQYF. The CDR3 region has the DNA TGTGCCAGCAGCTCGCGACCGGGACTAGTCTACGAGCAGTACTTC.

This clone was seen more than once but under ten times. This clone may be a read error of a much larger clone one base away. The V call is TRBV28, the J call TRBJ1-1, with D perhaps TRBD1 (5 bases). CDR1 is MDHEN and CDR2 is SYDVKM in the germline V gene. The CDR3 is made up of 13 amino acids. The V end was cut by 10 bases, the J end by 4 bases, with 16 bases between. Written as DNA, the CDR3 is TGTGCCATCCGGACACCTTGGGGCACTGAAGCTTTCTTT. This gives the protein CAIRTPWGTEAFF.

This clone was detected many times. This may be a read error: a much more frequent sequence differs by one nucleotide. This sequence joins TRBV6-1 and TRBJ1-1; weak D call: TRBD1 (5 bases). The germline V gene has CDR1 MNHNS and CDR2 SASEGT. CDR3 length: 13 residues. CDR3 residues: CASSADMNTGAFF. The CDR3 DNA sequence: TGTGCCAGCAGCGCGGACATGAACACTGGAGCTTTCTTT.

This clone turned up a few times. A much larger clone differs by one base, so this may be a read error. The chain carries TRBV20-1 and TRBJ2-1; D not resolved. The length of the CDR3 is 17 residues. Germline CDR1 DFQATT, CDR2 SNEGSKA (reference sequence). Trimming stripped 1 base from V and 8 bases from J, with 24 bases between. The CDR3 DNA follows: TGCAGTGCTAGAGGGGGTAGCTGGCCCTCTCCCGAGGATGAGCAGTTCTTC. Translation gives CSARGGSWPSPEDEQFF.

Sample share makes this clone medium-sized. V is TRBV12-3 or TRBV12-4 and J is TRBJ2-1, with a possible D match to TRBD2 (5 bases). This CDR3 spans 13 amino acids. The V gene lost 3 bases and the J gene lost 5 bases, with 8 bases spanning the gap. The CDR3 is CASSFGRDNEQFF. CDR3 DNA sequence: TGTGCCAGCAGTTTTGGGAGAGACAATGAGCAGTTCTTC.

This clone was found a few times. A much larger clone differs by one base, so this may be a read error. V is TRBV15 and J is TRBJ2-1; D gene ambiguous. The CDR3 extends over 15 amino acids. Germline CDR1 LNHNV, CDR2 YYDKDF (reference sequence). The CDR3 here is CSTSRERLGSHEQFF. The CDR3, as DNA: TGTTCCACCAGCAGAGAGCGTCTAGGCTCGCATGAGCAGTTCTTC.

Remarks on this clone: A clone one base away is much larger, so this may be a read error. Other DNA sequences in the sample encode the same CDR3. The chain carries TRBV2 and TRBJ1-5, with D uncertain. Germline-derived CDR1 and CDR2 are SNHLY and FYNNEI. V shed 6 bases and J shed 4 bases, with 16 bases lying between them. CDR3 length: 15 residues. This CDR3 reads CASRAAPGPNQPQHF. DNA of the CDR3: TGTGCCAGCAGAGCCGCTCCTGGACCTAATCAGCCCCAGCATTTT.

This clone appeared many times. The J gene is TRBJ2-1, the V gene TRBV9; a weak D match, TRBD2 (5 bases). V shed 0 bases and J shed 9 bases, with 13 bases lying between them. CDR1 and CDR2 (germline): SGDLS, YYNGEE. This CDR3 contains 14 residues. CDR3 coding DNA: TGTGCCAGCAGCGTAGTGGAGGTAGCAGGTGAGCAGTTCTTC. This codes for CASSVVEVAGEQFF.

This clone was detected many times. This chain uses TRBV20-1 with TRBJ2-7; TRBD1 aligns across 7 bases. After removal of 3 bases from V and 0 bases from J, the junction contained 5 bases not matched to a gene. The CDR3 length is 14 residues. Germline V gene sequence: CDR1 DFQATT, CDR2 SNEGSKA (reference sequence). The CDR3 reads CSARGGTASYEQYF. CDR3 nucleotide sequence: TGCAGTGCTAGGGGTGGGACAGCCTCCTACGAGCAGTACTTC.

Ten or more counts support this clone. Other DNA variants within this sample encode the same CDR3. This chain connects TRBV29-1 to TRBJ1-2; D uncertain. V lost 3 bases, J lost 0 bases, and 14 bases lay in between. The CDR3 is made up of 15 amino acids. Looked up from germline, CDR1 is SQVTM and CDR2 is ANQGSEA. CDR3 amino acids: CSVDPLGSANYGYTF. CDR3 in DNA: TGCAGCGTTGATCCCCTAGGCTCAGCTAACTATGGCTACACCTTC.

This clone was detected a few times. A clone one base away is much larger, so this may be a read error. V gene TRBV6-1 combines with J gene TRBJ2-2, with 10 bases lining up with TRBD2. Germline CDR1 is MNHNS and CDR2 is SASEGT. Trimming cost V 0 bases and J 7 bases; bases outside gene matches: 11. The CDR3 is 18 amino acids. The CDR3 nucleotides read TGTGCCAGCAGTGAAGCGGTACTAGCGGGGCGAGACGGCGGGGAGCTGTTTTTT. This translates into CASSEAVLAGRDGGELFF.